The clone carrying this T cell receptor beta chain appeared a few times. A multiplex PCR was run with 60 Vbeta primers and 13 Jbeta primers. The data were produced by immunoSEQ multiplex PCR, yet TCRdb's version contains in-frame clones alone and is incomplete. The table includes about 160,000 clones, 75% to 85% detected once. The data were taken from a study of cytomegalovirus exposure and HLA in healthy donors. Study at large: Early released data comprised around 79 million unique TCRs from HLA-typed donors. Genotyping showed around 81% of almost 400 donors falling in the Caucasian-associated ancestry cluster.

The TCR originated in a woman aged 45-60 years in good health and CMV-seronegative. Sequenced input: PBMCs.

The DNA of the CDR3 is TGCGCCAGCAGCCAAGCCGGGACAGGGGGTTCACCCCTCCACTTT. Protein product: CASSQAGTGGSPLHF. The chain uses TRBV4-3 and TRBJ1-6; 11 bases map to TRBD1. Germline V gene data show CDR1 as LGHNA and CDR2 as YSLEER. This CDR3 is built from 15 residues. V lost 1 base, J lost 9 bases, and 2 bases stayed unmatched.